The text below deals with one T cell receptor (beta chain). Many counts were recorded for this clonotype. Its antigen target is currently unknown. Per-base quality was not reported, and no clone a single base away is much larger than it. The data were taken from a study of CD8+CD57+ T cells in acquired aplastic anemia (dated by TCRdb to 2016 to 2019). Turning to the overall study: Extracted DNA from sorted CD4+ and CD8+ cells averaged around 2.9 ug, ranging from 0.2 to 27.4 ug. CD8+CD57+ expansion was defined as frequency above the mean frequency observed in healthy subjects.

Via the germline V gene, CDR1 is MRHNA and CDR2 SNTAGT. The V and J ends are trimmed by 8 bases and 1 base, leaving 11 bases between them. Including the terminal cysteine and phenylalanine, the CDR3 comprises 13 residues. The retained sequence is limited to the CDR3, 39 bases, with the frame set at the first base. Patients chosen for sequencing had shown expansion of CD8+CD57+ cells by flow cytometry. Severe acquired aplastic anemia was diagnosed in all patients according to International Study of Aplastic Anemia and Agranulocytosis and Camitta criteria. No therapy had been received by the patients at the time of blood sampling. TCR repertoires of sorted CD4+ and CD8+ blood T cells from severe aplastic anemia patients and healthy subjects were deep-sequenced in the study. Patients were enrolled in the USA under clinicaltrials.gov protocols 00001620, 01623167, 00001397, 00071045, 00081523 and 00961064. Ficoll-Paque density gradient centrifugation was used to isolate peripheral blood mononuclear cells. CD4+ and CD8+ T cells were sorted by FACS or magnetic beads before DNA extraction.

Summary of the overall study and its limitations: Twenty-nine CD8+ CDR3 sequences were shared between patients and controls but appeared highly expressed in patients and within their immunodominant clones. Patients and healthy controls showed no significant difference in CD8+ Simpson's diversity (P=0.060).

Genomic DNA served as template for TCR beta VDJ combination and CDR3 sequence profiling. TCR repertoire sequencing was run on an Illumina HiSeq 2000. In the authors' own workflow: TRBV/TRBJ rearrangement plots, CDR3 size and DJ length profiles, and Simpson's diversity index were used to evaluate the repertoires. The immunodominant clone was defined as the most abundant DNA sequence in deep sequencing data. CDR3 amino acid sequences were checked for sharing across subjects and were also compared against the VDJdb database and published repertoires. The public sequencing data were trimmed at Q25 with fastp and processed into clonotypes with MiXCR by TCRdb, which kept only in-frame beta chains. A single entry per CDR3 protein holds the most common genes and DNA from its merged rows. None of the V and J calls come from the authors' own analysis; TCRdb made them. Recorded for this sample are 160,000 or so distinct CDR3 sequences; roughly 43% of them occurred a single time. The ten most abundant clones make up about 2.8% of the sample.

Rearrangement joined TRBV6-4 to TRBJ1-1, with an unclear D gene assignment. The material sequenced was sorted CD4+, CD8+, or CD8+CD57+ T cells (not recorded which) from PBMCs. The source is a human donor with aplastic anemia. The sequence in DNA is TGTGCCAGCGGTGTGGACCAGAACACTGAAGCTTTCTTT. Translated, it gives CASGVDQNTEAFF.